This TCR beta chain was sequenced for a study of blood T cell repertoires in COVID-19. Study-level information: Samples representing acute and convalescent COVID-19 were sourced from the United States, Italy and Spain.

In the original analysis: Nucleated cell number was recorded as an estimate derived from reference gene primer amplification. The data were produced by immunoSEQ multiplex PCR, yet TCRdb's version contains in-frame clones alone and is incomplete. V and J calls and clone size are those listed in that table; D and trimming were worked out from the DNA. The table includes approximately 250,000 clones, approximately 89% detected once. The CDR3 is 12 amino acids. The V end was cut by 3 bases, the J end by 2 bases, with 4 bases between. Germline V gives CDR1 SGHAT, CDR2 FQNNGV. Recruitment covered 25 or so US areas and drew participants whose ages spanned about 18 to 89 years.

Sequencing input: PBMCs or T cells enriched from blood (not recorded which). This clonotype was sampled from a woman between 40 and 50 years old with acute COVID-19. The chain couples TRBV11-2 to TRBJ1-2; D not resolved. The CDR3: CASSFRNYGYTF. CDR3 sequence (DNA): TGTGCCAGCAGCTTCAGGAACTATGGCTACACCTTC.